These 9 T cell receptor beta chains were sequenced from one sample in a study of blood T cells in healthy people across ages (dated by TCRdb to about 2015). The library was made by 5' RACE. TCRdb names Illumina HiSeq 2500 as the instrument used. A second PCR of roughly 7 to 12 cycles was run with a J-beta primer mix and a sample-barcoded 5' primer. In TCRdb, the public reads were trimmed at Q25 with fastp and aligned with MiXCR, with productive beta chains retained. Rows with a matching CDR3 protein are joined into one entry that keeps the most common DNA and genes. The sample profile shows over 1,500,000 distinct CDR3 sequences; 49% of them were found once. About 2.1% of the sample rests with the top ten. Sequenced material: blood. These receptors came from a woman in her thirties or forties in good health.

The chain employs TRBV7-2 and TRBJ2-1, with a possible D match to TRBD1 (6 bases). The CDR3 extends over 14 amino acids. V lost 2 bases and J lost 6, with 11 bases in between. Germline CDR1 SGHTA, CDR2 FQGNSA. This chain's CDR3 is CASSLQTGPNEQFF. CDR3 DNA: TGTGCCAGCAGCTTACAGACAGGCCCCAATGAGCAGTTCTTC.

The rearrangement links TRBV20-1 to TRBJ2-3; D might be TRBD1 or TRBD2, each matching 5 bases. This CDR3 has 14 residues. The V and J ends lost 5 bases and 2 bases respectively, with 14 bases between them. CDR1 and CDR2 from the germline V gene are DFQATT and SNEGSKA (reference sequence). The CDR3 region is CSARDAYYTDTQYF. CDR3 nucleotides: TGCAGTGCTCGGGACGCCTACTACACAGATACGCAGTATTTT.

CDR3 amino acids: CARGGGDEQFF. The CDR3 DNA reads TGTGCCAGAGGGGGGGGGGATGAGCAGTTCTTC. V and J are TRBV12-3 or TRBV12-4 and TRBJ2-1; a possible D gene is TRBD2 (7 bases). The CDR3 totals 11 residues. Trimming pared 9 bases from V and 8 bases from J, leaving 11 bases between.

The rearrangement links TRBV20-1 to TRBJ2-3; 16 positions agree with TRBD2. V shed 3 bases and J 10 bases; nucleotides not matched to a gene: 7. Germline V lookup: CDR1 DFQATT, CDR2 SNEGSKA (reference sequence). The CDR3 spans 15 residues. CDR3 in amino acids: CSARGLAGGLGPQYF. The CDR3 coding sequence is TGCAGTGCTAGGGGACTAGCGGGGGGGCTTGGGCCGCAGTATTTT.

The chain links TRBV20-1 to TRBJ2-7; 8 bases fit TRBD2. This CDR3 contains 13 residues. Unmatched junction bases numbered 4, after V lost 2 bases and J lost 4 bases. From germline, CDR1 is DFQATT and CDR2 SNEGSKA (reference sequence). CDR3 nucleotide sequence: TGCAGTGCTAGACACGGGGGGGCTTACGAGCAGTACTTC. Encoded protein: CSARHGGAYEQYF.

This chain links TRBV11-2 with TRBJ2-1; 8 bases match TRBD1. The CDR3 length is 15 residues. J lost 4 bases, V lost 0 bases, and 2 bases had no gene match. Germline loops: CDR1 SGHAT, CDR2 FQNNGV. The DNA of the CDR3 is TGTGCCAGCAGCTTAGACTGGACAGGGTACAATGAGCAGTTCTTC. Translated: CASSLDWTGYNEQFF.

The chain combines TRBV5-1 with TRBJ2-1, with D hard to call. CDR3 length equals 13 residues. CDR1 is SGHRS and CDR2 is YFSETQ in the germline V gene. V was cut by 4 bases and J by 6 bases, with 11 bases left in between. As DNA, the CDR3 is TGCGCCAGCAGCGTGGAAGCTTCCAATGAGCAGTTCTTC. Protein: CASSVEASNEQFF.

This clonotype was seen a handful of times. The chain has TRBV7-2 and TRBJ2-7; perhaps TRBD1 as D (6 bases). The CDR3 runs to 13 residues. Per the germline V gene, CDR1 is SGHTA and CDR2 is FQGNSA. The V end was cut by 5 bases, the J end by 10 bases, with 18 bases between. This chain's CDR3 is CASSRTLGGEQYF. The DNA for the CDR3 is TGTGCCAGCAGCCGAACACTAGGGGGAGAACAGTACTTC. The full variable domain, its missing parts supplied by reference TRBV7-2 and TRBJ2-7, is GAGVSQSPSNKVTEKGKDVELRCDPISGHTALYWYRQSLGQGLEFLIYFQGNSAPDKSGLPSDRFSAERTGGSVSTLTIQRTQQEDSAVYLCASSRTLGGEQYFGPGTRLTVT.

This sequence joins TRBV5-1 and TRBJ2-3; D might be TRBD1 (5 bases). This CDR3 region has 17 residues. Germline V gene data show CDR1 as SGHRS and CDR2 as YFSETQ. Trimming pared 0 bases from V and 2 bases from J, leaving 16 bases between. CDR3 region: CASSLANVVGVTDTQYF. The CDR3 DNA reads as TGCGCCAGCAGCTTGGCCAATGTAGTAGGGGTCACAGATACGCAGTATTTT.